This paragraph covers one T cell receptor beta chain sequence. Its antigen is undetermined. This sample was included in a study of Graves' ophthalmopathy and Graves' hyperthyroidism. J gave up 2 bases and V 3 bases, and 4 bases lay outside the gene matches. The germline CDR1 and CDR2 sequences are KGHDR and SFDVKD. The CDR3 totals 15 residues. Study observations and caveats: Blood repertoires reportedly contained most expanded thyroid clonotypes above 0.001 frequency. Ophthalmopathy progression predictions by the model showed nearly 75% specificity and roughly 70% sensitivity.

Scientists amplified the TCR beta CDR3 regions from RNA transcripts. RT-PCR was first run with HTBI primers, then multiplex PCR in a second round. TCRdb reprocessed the multiplex PCR reads via MiXCR and lists one record per CDR3 protein. The sample has about 150,000 distinct CDR3 sequences, under 40% seen once. The V and J genes are TRBV24-1 and TRBJ2-5; 8 bases fit TRBD1. The TCR originated in a woman aged 35 to 49 with Graves' ophthalmopathy. Sequencing used peripheral blood. CDR3 DNA sequence: TGTGCCACCAGTGATCCGGGACAGGCTCAAGAGACCCAGTACTTC. This encodes CATSDPGQAQETQYF.